Included here is one T cell receptor (beta chain) sequence, with context. The antigen is unknown. With V trimmed by 7 bases and J by 4 bases, 9 bases remained unmatched. Germline V CDR1 and CDR2: SQVTM, ANQGSEA. CDR3 length: 14 amino acids. MiXCR, applied by TCRdb to the reads, yields one record per CDR3 protein. The profile covers 900,000 to 950,000 distinct CDR3 sequences, with roughly 31% appearing a single time and over 12% taken by the ten largest. This record comes from a study of T cell repertoires in cytomegalovirus infection. The material sequenced was cultured CD8+ T cells from PBMCs, taken from culture after CMV antigen stimulation. The receptor was isolated from a human donor in good health (CMV status not recorded). Some clones in this sample may be carry-over from other donors' samples. V usage is TRBV29-1 and J usage is TRBJ2-3; 9 bases align to TRBD1. CDR3 DNA: TGCAGCGGAGCAGTGGACAGGGGTGCAGATACGCAGTATTTT. Residues: CSGAVDRGADTQYF.